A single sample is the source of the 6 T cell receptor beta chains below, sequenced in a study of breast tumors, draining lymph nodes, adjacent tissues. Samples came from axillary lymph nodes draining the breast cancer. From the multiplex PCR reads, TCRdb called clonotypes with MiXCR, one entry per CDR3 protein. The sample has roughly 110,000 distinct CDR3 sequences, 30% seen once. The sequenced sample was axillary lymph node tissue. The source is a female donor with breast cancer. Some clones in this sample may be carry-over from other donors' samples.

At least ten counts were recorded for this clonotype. The DNA for the CDR3 is TGTGCCAGCAGCTTAGGGGGGACGGGGTTCTCTGGGGCCAACGTCCTGACTTTC. This sequence encodes CASSLGGTGFSGANVLTF. The genes are TRBV7-8 and TRBJ2-6; D possibly uses TRBD1 or TRBD2 (5 bases each). Trimming removed 1 base at V and 0 bases at J, with 13 bases between. The CDR3 sequence is 18 residues long. CDR1 is SGHVS and CDR2 is FQNEAQ in the germline V gene.

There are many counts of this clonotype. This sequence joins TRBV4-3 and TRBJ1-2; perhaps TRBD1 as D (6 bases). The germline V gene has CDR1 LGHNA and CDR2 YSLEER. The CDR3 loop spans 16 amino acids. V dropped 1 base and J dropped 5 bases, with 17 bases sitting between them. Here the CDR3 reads CASSQGVETGTYGYTF. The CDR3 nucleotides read TGCGCCAGCAGCCAAGGTGTGGAAACAGGGACTTATGGCTACACCTTC.

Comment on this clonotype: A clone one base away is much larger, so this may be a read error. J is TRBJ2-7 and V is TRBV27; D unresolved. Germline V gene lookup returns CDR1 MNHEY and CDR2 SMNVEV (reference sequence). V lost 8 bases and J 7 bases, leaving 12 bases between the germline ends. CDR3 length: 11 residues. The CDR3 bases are TGTGCCAGCGGTCAGGTCAATGAGCAGTACTTC. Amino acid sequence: CASGQVNEQYF.

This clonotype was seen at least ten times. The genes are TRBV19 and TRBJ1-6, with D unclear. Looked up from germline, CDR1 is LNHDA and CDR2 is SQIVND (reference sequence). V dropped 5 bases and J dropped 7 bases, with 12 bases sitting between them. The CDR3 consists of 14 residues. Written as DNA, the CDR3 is TGTGCCAGTAGTTCCGGGTCCGGGAATTCACCCCTCCACTTT. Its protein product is CASSSGSGNSPLHF.

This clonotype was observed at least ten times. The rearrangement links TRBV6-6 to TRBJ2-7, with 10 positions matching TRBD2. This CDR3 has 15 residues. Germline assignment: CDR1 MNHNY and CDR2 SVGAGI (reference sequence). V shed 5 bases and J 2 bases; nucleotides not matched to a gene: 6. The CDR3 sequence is CASSHGLADTYEQYF. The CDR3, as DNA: TGTGCCAGCAGTCACGGACTAGCGGACACCTACGAGCAGTACTTC.

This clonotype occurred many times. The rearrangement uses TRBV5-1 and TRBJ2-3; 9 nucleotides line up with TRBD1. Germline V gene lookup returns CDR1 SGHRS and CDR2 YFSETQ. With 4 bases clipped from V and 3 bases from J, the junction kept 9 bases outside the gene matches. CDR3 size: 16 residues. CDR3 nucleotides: TGCGCCAGCAGCCATCACCCACAGGGGGCTACAGATACGCAGTATTTT. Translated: CASSHHPQGATDTQYF.